Listed below are T cell receptor beta chains from one sample, sequenced in a study of blood T cell repertoires in COVID-19. Sequencing used immunoSEQ multiplex PCR; TCRdb keeps in-frame clones, though not all of them. This sample has about 310,000 clones, with 89% found just once. Sequenced material: PBMCs or T cells enriched from blood (not recorded which). These receptor sequences come from a woman in her 40s who had recovered from COVID-19. CDR3s include the opening cysteine and the closing phenylalanine or tryptophan. D genes are given only for firm matches. Size tells how often a clone was seen (once, few, many) or the class of an expanded clone, and some rows leave it out.

d_call clone_size j_call cdr3_length v_call cdr3_aa cdr3_nt
. . TRBJ1-1 14 TRBV5-6 CASSPGGRGFGAFF TGTGCCAGCAGCCCGGGGGGTCGTGGTTTTGGCGCTTTCTTT
. . TRBJ2-7 14 TRBV30 CAWSVGGKGLEQYF TGTGCCTGGAGTGTAGGGGGTAAGGGCCTCGAGCAGTACTTC
TRBD1 . TRBJ1-5 14 TRBV27 CASSPTGYGQPQHF TGTGCCAGCAGTCCGACAGGGTACGGGCAGCCCCAGCATTTT
. . TRBJ2-7 14 TRBV9 CASTQTGQSYEQYF TGTGCCAGCACCCAGACAGGACAGAGCTACGAGCAGTACTTC
TRBD1 . TRBJ2-6 15 TRBV30 CAWSLGQGGANVLTF TGTGCCTGGAGCCTAGGACAGGGTGGGGCCAACGTCCTGACTTTC
. . TRBJ1-2 13 TRBV18 CASSPPGFYGYTF TGTGCCAGCTCACCACCCGGGTTTTATGGCTACACCTTC
. few TRBJ2-3 13 TRBV29-1 CSVEEPRADTQYF TGCAGCGTTGAAGAGCCGAGGGCAGATACGCAGTATTTT
TRBD2 . TRBJ2-3 19 TRBV4-3 CASSPAETSGSFGTDTQYF TGCGCCAGCAGCCCAGCCGAGACTAGCGGGAGTTTTGGCACAGATACGCAGTATTTT
TRBD1 . TRBJ2-5 15 TRBV4-3 CASSSGDREGETQYF TGCGCCAGCAGCTCCGGGGACAGGGAGGGAGAGACCCAGTACTTC
TRBD1 few TRBJ2-7 16 TRBV3-1/TRBV3-2 CASSRRQGTNENEQYF TGTGCCAGCAGCCGAAGACAGGGAACGAATGAGAACGAGCAGTACTTC
TRBD1 . TRBJ2-5 15 TRBV5-1 CASSGYRGLQETQYF TGCGCCAGCAGCGGTTACAGGGGGCTGCAAGAGACCCAGTACTTC
. . TRBJ2-7 13 TRBV11-3 CASSPGTNYEQYF TGTGCCAGCAGCCCCGGGACAAACTACGAGCAGTACTTC
. few TRBJ2-2 14 TRBV30 CAWSGTHLTGELFF TGTGCCTGGAGTGGGACTCACCTCACCGGGGAGCTGTTTTTT
. . TRBJ1-6 14 TRBV18 CASSPRENNSPLHF TGTGCCAGCTCACCCCGGGAAAACAATTCACCCCTCCACTTT
. . TRBJ1-2 15 TRBV5-1 CASRDPGHPGYGYTF TGCGCCAGCAGAGACCCGGGACACCCGGGCTATGGCTACACCTTC
. once TRBJ2-1 15 TRBV14 CASSQDHWGGDEQFF TGTGCCAGCAGCCAAGATCATTGGGGGGGCGATGAGCAGTTCTTC
. . TRBJ1-2 14 TRBV29-1 CSVDGGKNYYGYTF TGCAGCGTTGATGGGGGGAAGAACTACTATGGCTACACCTTC
TRBD2 . TRBJ2-7 14 TRBV2 CASALGLVTYEQYF TGTGCCAGCGCCCTCGGACTAGTCACCTACGAGCAGTACTTC
. . TRBJ2-7 14 TRBV18 CASSPQKGYYEQYF TGTGCCAGCTCCCCACAGAAGGGGTACTACGAGCAGTACTTC
TRBD2 . TRBJ2-3 16 TRBV28 CASSFLAGGRSDTQYF TGTGCCAGCAGTTTTTTAGCGGGGGGAAGGTCAGATACGCAGTATTTT
TRBD1 . TRBJ1-1 14 TRBV29-1 CSAGSGTGATEAFF TGCAGCGCCGGCTCAGGAACAGGGGCGACTGAAGCTTTCTTT
. . TRBJ2-5 11 TRBV5-4 CASSRGETQYF TGTGCCAGCAGCCGGGGGGAGACCCAGTACTTC
. . TRBJ2-3 14 TRBV10-3 CAISGSFGTDTQYF TGTGCCATCAGTGGGAGTTTCGGCACAGATACGCAGTATTTT
. . TRBJ2-7 11 TRBV28 CASTRVHEQYF TGTGCCAGCACACGGGTACACGAGCAGTACTTC
. . TRBJ1-1 14 TRBV4-3 CASSQGQGITEAFF TGCGCCAGCAGCCAAGGGCAGGGGATCACTGAAGCTTTCTTT
. . TRBJ1-5 15 TRBV24-1 CATSDDVGDNQPQHF TGTGCCACCAGTGATGATGTCGGGGACAATCAGCCCCAGCATTTT
TRBD2 . TRBJ2-7 12 TRBV30 CAWNWGGYEQYF TGTGCCTGGAACTGGGGGGGCTACGAGCAGTACTTC